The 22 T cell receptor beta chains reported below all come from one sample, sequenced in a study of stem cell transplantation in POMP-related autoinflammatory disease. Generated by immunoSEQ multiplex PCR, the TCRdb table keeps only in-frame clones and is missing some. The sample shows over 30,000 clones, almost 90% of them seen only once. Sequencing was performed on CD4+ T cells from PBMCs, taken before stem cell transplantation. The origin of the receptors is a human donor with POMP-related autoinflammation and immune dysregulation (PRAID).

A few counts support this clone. The CDR3 DNA sequence: TGTGCCAGCAGCCAAGAGCAGGGTTACACCGGGGAGCTGTTTTTT. It is translated as CASSQEQGYTGELFF. The chain carries TRBV4-2 and TRBJ2-2; the D gene is possibly TRBD1 (5 bases). The CDR3 contains 15 residues. CDR1 is LGHNA and CDR2 is YNFKEQ in the germline V gene. V was clipped by 0 bases and J by 3 bases, with 8 bases between them.

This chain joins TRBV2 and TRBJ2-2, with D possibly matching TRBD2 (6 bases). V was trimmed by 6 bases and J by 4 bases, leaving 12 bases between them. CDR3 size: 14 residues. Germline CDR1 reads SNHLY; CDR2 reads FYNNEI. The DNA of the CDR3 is TGTGCCAGCAGGGGGGGAGTGGGCACCGGGGAGCTGTTTTTT. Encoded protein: CASRGGVGTGELFF.

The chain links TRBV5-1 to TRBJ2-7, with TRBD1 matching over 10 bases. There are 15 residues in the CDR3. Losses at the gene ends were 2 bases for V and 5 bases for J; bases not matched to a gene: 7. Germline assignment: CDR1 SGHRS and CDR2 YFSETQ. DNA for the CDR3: TGCGCCAGCAGCTTCGGGACAGGGGTATTGAACGAGCAGTACTTC. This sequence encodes CASSFGTGVLNEQYF.

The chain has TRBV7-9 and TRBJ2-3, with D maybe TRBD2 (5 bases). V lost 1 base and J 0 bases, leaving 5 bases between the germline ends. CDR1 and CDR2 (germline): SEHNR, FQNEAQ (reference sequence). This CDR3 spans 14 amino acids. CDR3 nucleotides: TGTGCCAGCAGCTTAGGGACTAGCACAGATACGCAGTATTTT. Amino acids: CASSLGTSTDTQYF.

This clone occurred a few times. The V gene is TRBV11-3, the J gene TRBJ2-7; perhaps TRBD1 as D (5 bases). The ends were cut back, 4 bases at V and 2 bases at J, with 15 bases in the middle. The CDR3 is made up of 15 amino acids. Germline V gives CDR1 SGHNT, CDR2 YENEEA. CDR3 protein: CASSCSDPDTYEQYF. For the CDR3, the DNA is TGTGCCAGCAGCTGCTCTGACCCGGACACCTACGAGCAGTACTTC.

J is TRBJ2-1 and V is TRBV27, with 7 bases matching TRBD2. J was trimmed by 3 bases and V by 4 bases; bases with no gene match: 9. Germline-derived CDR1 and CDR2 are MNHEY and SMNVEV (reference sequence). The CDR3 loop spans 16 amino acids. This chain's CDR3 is CASSSFTAGNYNEQFF. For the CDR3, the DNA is TGTGCCAGCAGTTCATTCACAGCGGGAAACTACAATGAGCAGTTCTTC.

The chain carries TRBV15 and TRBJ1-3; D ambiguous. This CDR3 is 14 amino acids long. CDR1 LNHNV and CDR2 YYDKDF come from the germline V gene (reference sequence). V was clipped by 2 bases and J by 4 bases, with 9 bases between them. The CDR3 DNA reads TGTGCCACCAGCAGAATAGTTGCAGGAAACACCATATATTTT. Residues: CATSRIVAGNTIYF.

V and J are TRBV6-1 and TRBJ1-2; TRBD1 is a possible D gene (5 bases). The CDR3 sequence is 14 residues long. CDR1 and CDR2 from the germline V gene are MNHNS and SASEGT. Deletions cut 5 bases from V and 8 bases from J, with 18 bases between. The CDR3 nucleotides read TGTGCCAGCAGTTTAGCGGGACGGCGGAGGGGCTACACCTTC. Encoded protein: CASSLAGRRRGYTF.

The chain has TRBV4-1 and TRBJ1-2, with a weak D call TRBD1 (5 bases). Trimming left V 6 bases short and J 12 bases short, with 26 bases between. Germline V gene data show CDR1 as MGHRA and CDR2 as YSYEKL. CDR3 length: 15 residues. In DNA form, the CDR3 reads TGCGCCAGCAGTCTGACAGCAACTCCCGCATCCAAGGACACCTTC. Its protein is CASSLTATPASKDTF.

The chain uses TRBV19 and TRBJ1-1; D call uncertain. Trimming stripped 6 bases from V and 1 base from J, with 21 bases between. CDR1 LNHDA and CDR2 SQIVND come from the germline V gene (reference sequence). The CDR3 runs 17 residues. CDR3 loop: CASSPYGVSKQNTEAFF. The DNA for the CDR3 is TGTGCCAGTAGCCCTTACGGGGTTTCGAAACAGAACACTGAAGCTTTCTTT.

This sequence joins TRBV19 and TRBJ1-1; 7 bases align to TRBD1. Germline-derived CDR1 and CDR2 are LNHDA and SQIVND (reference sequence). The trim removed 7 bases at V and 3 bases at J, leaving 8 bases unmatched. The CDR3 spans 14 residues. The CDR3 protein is CASTQTGWHTEAFF. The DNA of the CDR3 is TGTGCCAGTACCCAGACAGGGTGGCACACTGAAGCTTTCTTT.

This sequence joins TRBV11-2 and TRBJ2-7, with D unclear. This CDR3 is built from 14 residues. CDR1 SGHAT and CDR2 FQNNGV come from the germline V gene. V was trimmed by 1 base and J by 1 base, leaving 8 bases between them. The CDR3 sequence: CASSLGAGSYEQYF. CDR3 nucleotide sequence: TGTGCCAGCAGCTTAGGGGCCGGTTCCTACGAGCAGTACTTC.

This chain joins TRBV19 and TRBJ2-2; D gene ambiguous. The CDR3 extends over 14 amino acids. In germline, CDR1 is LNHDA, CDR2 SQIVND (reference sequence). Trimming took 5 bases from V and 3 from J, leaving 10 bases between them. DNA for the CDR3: TGTGCCAGTAGTCTACGGCCGTACACCGGGGAGCTGTTTTTT. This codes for CASSLRPYTGELFF.

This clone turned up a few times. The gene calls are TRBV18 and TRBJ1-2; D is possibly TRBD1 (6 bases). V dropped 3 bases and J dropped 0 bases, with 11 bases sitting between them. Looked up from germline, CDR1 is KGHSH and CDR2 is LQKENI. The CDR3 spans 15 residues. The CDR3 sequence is CASSPRDTPNYGYTF. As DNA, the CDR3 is TGTGCCAGCTCACCCCGGGACACCCCTAACTATGGCTACACCTTC.

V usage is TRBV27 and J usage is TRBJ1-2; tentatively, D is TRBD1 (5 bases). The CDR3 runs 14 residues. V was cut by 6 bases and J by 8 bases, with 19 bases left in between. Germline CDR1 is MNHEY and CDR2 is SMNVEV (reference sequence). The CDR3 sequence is CASSPSAGGGGYTF. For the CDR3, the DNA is TGTGCCAGCAGCCCGAGTGCAGGTGGGGGAGGCTACACCTTC.

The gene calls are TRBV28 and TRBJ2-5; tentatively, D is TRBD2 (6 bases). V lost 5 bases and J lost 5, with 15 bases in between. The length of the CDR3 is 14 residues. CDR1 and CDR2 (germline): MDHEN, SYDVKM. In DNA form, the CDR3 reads TGTGCCAGCAGTCCGGCCCGACGGGAGGAGACCCAGTACTTC. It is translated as CASSPARREETQYF.

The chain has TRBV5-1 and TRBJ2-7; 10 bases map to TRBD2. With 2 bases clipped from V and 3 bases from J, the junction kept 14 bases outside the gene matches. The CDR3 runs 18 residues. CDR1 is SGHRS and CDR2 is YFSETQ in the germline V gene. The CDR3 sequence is CASSLVGLAATSGYEQYF. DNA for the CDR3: TGCGCCAGCAGCTTAGTAGGACTAGCGGCGACGTCGGGCTACGAGCAGTACTTC.

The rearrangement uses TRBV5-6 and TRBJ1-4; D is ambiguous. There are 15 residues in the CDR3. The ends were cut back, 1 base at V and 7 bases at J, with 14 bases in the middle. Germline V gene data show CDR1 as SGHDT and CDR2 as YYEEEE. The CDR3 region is CASSLMRPTREKLFF. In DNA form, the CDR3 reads TGTGCCAGCAGCTTGATGCGCCCTACCCGTGAAAAACTGTTTTTT.

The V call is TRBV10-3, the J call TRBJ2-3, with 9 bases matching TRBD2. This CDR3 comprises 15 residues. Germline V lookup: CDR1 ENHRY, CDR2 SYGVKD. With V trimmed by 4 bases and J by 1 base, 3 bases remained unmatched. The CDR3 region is CAISALAGGTDTQYF. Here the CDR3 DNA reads TGTGCCATCAGTGCCTTAGCGGGAGGCACAGATACGCAGTATTTT.

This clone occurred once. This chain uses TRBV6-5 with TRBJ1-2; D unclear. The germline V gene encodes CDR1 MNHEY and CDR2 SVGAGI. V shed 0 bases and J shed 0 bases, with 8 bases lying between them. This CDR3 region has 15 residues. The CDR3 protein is CASSYSAPANYGYTF. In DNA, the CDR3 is TGTGCCAGCAGTTACTCGGCACCCGCTAACTATGGCTACACCTTC.

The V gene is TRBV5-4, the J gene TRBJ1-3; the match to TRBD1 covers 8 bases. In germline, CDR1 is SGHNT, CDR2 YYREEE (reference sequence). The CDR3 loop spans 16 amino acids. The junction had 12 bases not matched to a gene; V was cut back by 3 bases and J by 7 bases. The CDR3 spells CASSSSPTGEKNTIYF. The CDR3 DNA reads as TGTGCCAGCAGCTCGAGCCCGACAGGGGAGAAGAACACCATATATTTT.

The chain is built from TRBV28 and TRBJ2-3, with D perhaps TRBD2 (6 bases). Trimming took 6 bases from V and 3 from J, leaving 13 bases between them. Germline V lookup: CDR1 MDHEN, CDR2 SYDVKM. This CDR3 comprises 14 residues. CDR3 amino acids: CASRLAGRTDTQYF. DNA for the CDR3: TGTGCCAGCAGGCTCGCGGGACGGACAGATACGCAGTATTTT. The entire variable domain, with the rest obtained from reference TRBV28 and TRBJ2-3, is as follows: DVKVTQSSRYLVKRTGEKVFLECVQDMDHENMFWYRQDPGLGLRLIYFSYDVKMKEKGDIPEGYSVSREKKERFSLILESASTNQTSMYLCASRLAGRTDTQYFGPGTRLTVL.